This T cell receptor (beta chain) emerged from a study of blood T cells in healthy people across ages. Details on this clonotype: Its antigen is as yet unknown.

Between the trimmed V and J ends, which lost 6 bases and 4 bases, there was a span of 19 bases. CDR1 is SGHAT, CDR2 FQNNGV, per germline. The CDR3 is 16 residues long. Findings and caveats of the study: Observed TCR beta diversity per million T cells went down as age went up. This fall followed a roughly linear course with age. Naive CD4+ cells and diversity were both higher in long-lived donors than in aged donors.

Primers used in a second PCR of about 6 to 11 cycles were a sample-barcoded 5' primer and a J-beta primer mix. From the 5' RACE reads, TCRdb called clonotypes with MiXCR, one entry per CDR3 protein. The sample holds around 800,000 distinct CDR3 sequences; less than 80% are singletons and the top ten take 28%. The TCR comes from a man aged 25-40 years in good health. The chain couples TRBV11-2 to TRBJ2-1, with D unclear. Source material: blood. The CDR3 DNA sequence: TGTGCCAGCAGTCCTTCTGAAGGGCTCATTTACAATGAGCAGTTCTTC. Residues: CASSPSEGLIYNEQFF.